The next 10 T cell receptor beta chains were all read from a single sample in a study of blood T cell repertoires in COVID-19. Generated by immunoSEQ multiplex PCR, the TCRdb table keeps only in-frame clones and is missing some. The table has about 300,000 clones, 85% to 90% seen once. The sequenced sample was peripheral blood. The origin of the receptors is a man in his sixties or seventies with acute or convalescent COVID-19.

This chain connects TRBV6-2 or TRBV6-3 to TRBJ1-2; 9 nucleotides line up with TRBD1. The CDR3 is 17 residues long. CDR1 is MNHEY and CDR2 is SVGEGT in the germline V gene. Trimming at V came to 4 bases and at J to 8 bases, leaving 17 bases not matched to a gene. As DNA, the CDR3 is TGTGCCAGCAGTTTGATCGGGACAGGGTCGGTGTCGTGGGGCTACACCTTC. Encoded protein: CASSLIGTGSVSWGYTF.

J is TRBJ2-1 and V is TRBV9; perhaps TRBD2 as D (6 bases). The CDR3 has 16 amino acids. The V gene's germline CDR1 is SGDLS and CDR2 YYNGEE. V gave up 3 bases and J gave up 3 bases, with 16 bases separating them. CDR3 bases: TGTGCCAGCAGCGCCTTGGAGGGATCCTTCTACAATGAGCAGTTCTTC. Residues: CASSALEGSFYNEQFF.

CDR3 in amino acids: CASSARDSRTGGELFF. DNA of the CDR3: TGTGCCAGCAGCGCCCGGGACTCGAGGACGGGCGGGGAGCTGTTTTTT. The rearrangement links TRBV9 to TRBJ2-2; possibly TRBD2 for D (6 bases). Trimming took 3 bases from V and 7 from J, leaving 19 bases between them. The CDR3 has 16 residues. Germline-derived CDR1 and CDR2 are SGDLS and YYNGEE.

The chain carries TRBV6-5 and TRBJ1-5; 7 bases are shared with TRBD1. CDR3 size: 14 residues. Germline assignment: CDR1 MNHEY and CDR2 SVGAGI. V trimming: 10 bases; J trimming: 2 bases; junction bases outside the gene matches: 8. Here the CDR3 DNA reads TGTGCCATAGACAGGGTTAGGGGCAATCAGCCCCAGCATTTT. Protein sequence: CAIDRVRGNQPQHF.

The V and J genes are TRBV10-2 and TRBJ2-7, with D tentatively TRBD2 (5 bases). CDR1 and CDR2 from the germline V gene are WSHSY and SAAADI. The CDR3 loop spans 14 amino acids. Trimming pared 7 bases from V and 4 bases from J, leaving 17 bases between. The CDR3 spells CASNDRENPYEQYF. The CDR3 DNA follows: TGCGCCAGCAATGACCGGGAAAACCCTTACGAGCAGTACTTC.

The CDR3 sequence is CASSQSRGVEETQYF. DNA for the CDR3: TGTGCCAGCAGCCAGTCCCGGGGGGTGGAAGAGACCCAGTACTTC. The gene calls are TRBV4-2 and TRBJ2-5; 7 nucleotides line up with TRBD2. V was pared by 3 bases and J by 3 bases, with 7 bases of the junction left unmatched. Germline CDR1 is LGHNA and CDR2 is YNFKEQ. CDR3 size: 15 residues.

This chain links TRBV5-1 with TRBJ2-2; 8 bases agree with TRBD2. After removal of 4 bases from V and 2 bases from J, the junction contained 4 bases not matched to a gene. CDR3 size: 15 residues. Germline V gives CDR1 SGHRS, CDR2 YFSETQ. CDR3 DNA: TGCGCCAGCAGCCCCGGACTAGCTAACACCGGGGAGCTGTTTTTT. Translating it yields CASSPGLANTGELFF. The full variable domain, completed using reference TRBV5-1 and TRBJ2-2, is KAGVTQTPRYLIKTRGQQVTLSCSPISGHRSVSWYQQTPGQGLQFLFEYFSETQRNKGNFPGRFSGRQFSNSRSEMNVSTLELGDSALYLCASSPGLANTGELFFGEGSRLTVL.

The V and J genes are TRBV18 and TRBJ2-2; D remains unclear. Trimming removed 1 base from V and 5 bases from J, with 11 bases in between. The germline CDR1 and CDR2 sequences are KGHSH and LQKENI. The CDR3 sequence is 15 residues long. For the CDR3, the DNA is TGTGCCAGCTCACCACTCAGAAACAAGACCGGGGAGCTGTTTTTT. It codes for CASSPLRNKTGELFF. Complete variable domain (other parts from reference TRBV18 and TRBJ2-2): NAGVMQNPRHLVRRRGQEARLRCSPMKGHSHVYWYRQLPEEGLKFMVYLQKENIIDESGMPKERFSAEFPKEGPSILRIQQVVRGDSAAYFCASSPLRNKTGELFFGEGSRLTVL.

V usage is TRBV3-1 (or the pseudogene TRBV3-2) and J usage is TRBJ2-3; D not resolved. The CDR3 runs 13 residues. From germline, CDR1 is LGHDT and CDR2 YNNKEL (reference sequence). V was shortened by 2 bases and J by 4 bases, with 7 bases between the two germline ends. The CDR3 DNA reads TGTGCCAGCAGCCAATTCATAGCAGATACGCAGTATTTT. Its translation: CASSQFIADTQYF.

The chain is built from TRBV2 and TRBJ1-5; weak D call: TRBD1 (5 bases). Germline-derived CDR1 and CDR2 are SNHLY and FYNNEI. This CDR3 comprises 14 residues. The V end was cut by 8 bases, the J end by 2 bases, with 13 bases between. The CDR3 DNA reads TGTGCCAGCGAGAAGGAACAGGGCAATCAGCCCCAGCATTTT. This encodes CASEKEQGNQPQHF.